This T cell receptor (beta chain) was identified in a study of identical twins. This clonotype was recorded many times. The length of the CDR3 is 16 residues. In germline, CDR1 is SQVTM, CDR2 ANQGSEA. With 0 bases clipped from V and 3 bases from J, the junction kept 7 bases outside the gene matches. MiXCR, applied by TCRdb to the 5' RACE reads, yields one record per CDR3 protein. The sample includes about 200,000 distinct CDR3 sequences, approximately 16% of them seen just once. The data also belong to a second study, concerning T cells expressing NK-cell markers.

The TCR comes from a woman between 18 and 29 years old in good health. Sequencing was carried out using CD8+ T cells sorted from blood. The rearrangement links TRBV29-1 to TRBJ2-2, with TRBD1 matching 7 bases. CDR3: CSVEELTGADTGELFF. The DNA of the CDR3 is TGCAGCGTTGAAGAATTAACAGGGGCGGACACCGGGGAGCTGTTTTTT.